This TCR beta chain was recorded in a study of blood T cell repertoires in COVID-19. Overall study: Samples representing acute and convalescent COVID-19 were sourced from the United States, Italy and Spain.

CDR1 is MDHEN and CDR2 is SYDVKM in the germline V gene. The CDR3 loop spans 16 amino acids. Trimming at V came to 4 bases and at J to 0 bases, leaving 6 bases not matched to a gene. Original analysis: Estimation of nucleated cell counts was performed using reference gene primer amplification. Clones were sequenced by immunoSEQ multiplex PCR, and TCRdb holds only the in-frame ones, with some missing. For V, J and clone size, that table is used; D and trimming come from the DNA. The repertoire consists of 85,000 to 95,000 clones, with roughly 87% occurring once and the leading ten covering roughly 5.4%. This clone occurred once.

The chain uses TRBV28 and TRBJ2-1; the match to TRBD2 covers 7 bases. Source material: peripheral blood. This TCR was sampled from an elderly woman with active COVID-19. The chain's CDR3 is CASSSSLAVSYNEQFF. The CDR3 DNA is TGTGCCAGCAGTTCCTCTCTAGCGGTCTCCTACAATGAGCAGTTCTTC.